This entry lists 28 T cell receptor beta chains sequenced from one sample in a study of blood T cell repertoires in COVID-19. The data were produced by immunoSEQ multiplex PCR, yet TCRdb's version contains in-frame clones alone and is incomplete. The table shows 150,000 to 200,000 clones, with around 80% occurring only once. The sequenced sample was peripheral blood. The source of these receptors is a woman older than 75 with COVID-19, enrolled during active disease.

This clone was counted between two and nine times. This sequence joins TRBV7-2 and TRBJ1-3; a possible D gene is TRBD1 (6 bases). The CDR3 length is 14 residues. V was trimmed by 5 bases and J by 4 bases, leaving 12 bases between them. The germline gives CDR1 SGHTA, CDR2 FQGNSA. The CDR3 coding sequence is TGTGCCAGCAGCATGGACAGCCCCGGAAACACCATATATTTT. It encodes CASSMDSPGNTIYF.

V is TRBV29-1 and J is TRBJ2-2; perhaps TRBD1 as D (5 bases). The CDR3 has 13 amino acids. V shed 7 bases and J shed 5 bases, with 14 bases lying between them. CDR1 is SQVTM and CDR2 is ANQGSEA in the germline V gene. CDR3 residues: CSAAQGPTGELFF. Here the CDR3 DNA reads TGCAGCGCTGCCCAGGGCCCTACCGGGGAGCTGTTTTTT.

The V and J genes are TRBV27 and TRBJ2-1; possibly TRBD2 for D (6 bases). CDR1 is MNHEY and CDR2 is SMNVEV in the germline V gene (reference sequence). V lost 5 bases and J lost 1, with 15 bases in between. The CDR3 contains 16 residues. In DNA form, the CDR3 reads TGTGCCAGCAGTCCTCAACTAGCCTGGTCCTACAATGAGCAGTTCTTC. Its protein product is CASSPQLAWSYNEQFF.

This clone was seen only a few times. The V call is TRBV5-4, the J call TRBJ2-3, with 8 positions matching TRBD1. Trimming cost V 3 bases and J 7 bases; bases outside gene matches: 7. Germline CDR1 is SGHNT and CDR2 is YYREEE (reference sequence). This CDR3 contains 14 residues. The CDR3 protein is CASSSEFRGHTQYF. The CDR3 DNA sequence: TGTGCCAGCAGCTCGGAATTCAGGGGGCATACGCAGTATTTT.

The J gene is TRBJ2-7, the V gene TRBV25-1, with TRBD2 as a possible D gene (6 bases). The CDR3 contains 15 residues. Deletions cut 2 bases from V and 2 bases from J, with 13 bases between. From germline, CDR1 is MGHDK and CDR2 SYGVNS. CDR3 region: CASSEGGRLTYEQYF. Here the CDR3 DNA reads TGTGCCAGCAGTGAAGGTGGGAGGCTAACCTACGAGCAGTACTTC.

This chain connects TRBV19 to TRBJ2-1; 8 nucleotides match TRBD2. The CDR3 is 16 amino acids. CDR1 is LNHDA, CDR2 SQIVND, per germline (reference sequence). J lost 5 bases, V lost 3 bases, and 9 bases had no gene match. The CDR3 coding sequence is TGTGCCAGTAGTATTCTTGCACTAGCGGTTGACAATGAGCAGTTCTTC. The encoded protein is CASSILALAVDNEQFF.

The chain couples TRBV9 to TRBJ2-5; TRBD2 matches at 10 bases. V shed 0 bases and J 4 bases; nucleotides not matched to a gene: 6. This CDR3 is built from 16 residues. CDR1 is SGDLS, CDR2 YYNGEE, per germline. The CDR3 protein is CASSVAASGSIETQYF. In DNA form, the CDR3 reads TGTGCCAGCAGCGTAGCTGCTAGCGGGAGCATAGAGACCCAGTACTTC.

The chain joins TRBV19 to TRBJ2-7; 11 bases are shared with TRBD2. The CDR3 has 14 amino acids. Germline CDR1 and CDR2: LNHDA and SQIVND (reference sequence). With 0 bases clipped from V and 6 bases from J, the junction kept 1 base outside the gene matches. CDR3 nucleotide sequence: TGTGCCAGTAGTATAGAACTAGCGGGAGTCGAGCAGTACTTC. Its translation: CASSIELAGVEQYF.

J is TRBJ1-5 and V is TRBV7-9; D is unresolved. Trimming took off 1 base at V and 0 bases at J, with 10 bases between the two ends. CDR1 SEHNR and CDR2 FQNEAQ come from the germline V gene (reference sequence). The CDR3 consists of 16 residues. The CDR3 protein is CASSLGGTASNQPQHF. The CDR3 DNA reads TGTGCCAGCAGCTTAGGAGGAACGGCTAGCAATCAGCCCCAGCATTTT.

This clone was observed once. The chain combines TRBV6-1 with TRBJ2-7; D unclear. CDR3 size: 12 residues. Germline lookup yields CDR1 MNHNS and CDR2 SASEGT. Trimming shortened V by 3 bases and J by 3 bases, and 6 bases separated the two germline ends. CDR3 in DNA: TGTGCCAGCAGTGACACTAACTACGAGCAGTACTTC. Translated, it gives CASSDTNYEQYF.

The chain joins TRBV19 to TRBJ2-7, with D hard to call. Germline-derived CDR1 and CDR2 are LNHDA and SQIVND (reference sequence). Trimming took off 0 bases at V and 2 bases at J, with 11 bases between the two ends. CDR3 length: 15 amino acids. The CDR3 protein is CASSIDSRRPYEQYF. CDR3 sequence (DNA): TGTGCCAGTAGTATAGATTCTAGGAGACCCTACGAGCAGTACTTC.

The chain couples TRBV2 to TRBJ2-2; 10 bases match TRBD2. From germline, CDR1 is SNHLY and CDR2 FYNNEI. The CDR3 loop spans 16 amino acids. Trimming took 5 bases from V and 7 from J; bases not matched to a gene: 10. The CDR3 protein is CASSPSGGALGGELFF. In DNA, the CDR3 is TGTGCCAGCAGTCCCAGCGGGGGGGCCTTGGGCGGGGAGCTGTTTTTT.

This sequence joins TRBV6-2 or TRBV6-3 and TRBJ1-1; 7 bases agree with TRBD1. This CDR3 has 13 amino acids. The V gene end was trimmed by 4 bases and the J gene end by 9 bases; junction bases not matched to a gene: 8. Germline V gene lookup returns CDR1 MNHEY and CDR2 SVGEGT. The CDR3 DNA follows: TGTGCCAGCAGTTCAAGTCGTAGGGGGCAAGCTTTCTTT. Residues: CASSSSRRGQAFF.

The chain joins TRBV19 to TRBJ2-2, with TRBD2 matching over 7 bases. The germline V gene has CDR1 LNHDA and CDR2 SQIVND (reference sequence). This CDR3 spans 14 amino acids. The V segment lost 4 bases and the J segment 2 bases; nucleotides outside the gene matches: 1. CDR3 protein: CASSTSGNTGELFF. In DNA, the CDR3 is TGTGCCAGTAGTACTAGCGGAAACACCGGGGAGCTGTTTTTT.

In this sample, this clone turned up once. The chain has TRBV20-1 and TRBJ1-2; weak D call: TRBD1 (5 bases). Germline V gene data show CDR1 as DFQATT and CDR2 as SNEGSKA (reference sequence). The CDR3 length is 14 residues. V lost 3 bases, J lost 4 bases, and 15 bases lay in between. CDR3 nucleotides: TGCAGTGCTAGTCTCTGGGGCGTCAGCTATGGCTACACCTTC. Residues: CSASLWGVSYGYTF.

The rearrangement uses TRBV9 and TRBJ1-3; no firm D call. With 2 bases removed from V and 0 bases from J, the gap between germline ends came to 6 bases. Germline V lookup: CDR1 SGDLS, CDR2 YYNGEE. The CDR3 contains 14 residues. Here the CDR3 DNA reads TGTGCCAGCAGCGTCAATCCCTCTGGAAACACCATATATTTT. This encodes CASSVNPSGNTIYF. Filled out from reference TRBV9 and TRBJ1-3, the complete variable domain reads DSGVTQTPKHLITATGQRVTLRCSPRSGDLSVYWYQQSLDQGLQFLIQYYNGEERAKGNILERFSAQQFPDLHSELNLSSLELGDSALYFCASSVNPSGNTIYFGEGSWLTVV.

This rearrangement joins TRBV7-9 to TRBJ1-2; maybe TRBD1 (6 bases). Germline CDR1 and CDR2: SEHNR and FQNEAQ (reference sequence). Trimming pared 1 base from V and 6 bases from J, leaving 12 bases between. The CDR3 has 14 residues. The CDR3 is CASSLEVEGDGYTF. CDR3 sequence (DNA): TGTGCCAGCAGCTTAGAGGTAGAGGGGGATGGCTACACCTTC. Complete variable domain (other parts from reference TRBV7-9 and TRBJ1-2): DTGVSQNPRHKITKRGQNVTFRCDPISEHNRLYWYRQTLGQGPEFLTYFQNEAQLEKSRLLSDRFSAERPKGSFSTLEIQRTEQGDSAMYLCASSLEVEGDGYTFGSGTRLTVV.

This chain joins TRBV6-6 and TRBJ2-6; possibly TRBD2 for D (5 bases). Trimming took 5 bases from V and 2 from J, leaving 16 bases between them. Germline loops: CDR1 MNHNY, CDR2 SVGAGI (reference sequence). The CDR3 runs 17 residues. CDR3 nucleotide sequence: TGTGCCAGCAGTCCGGATCGGATGAGGGCTGGGGCCAACGTCCTGACTTTC. This codes for CASSPDRMRAGANVLTF.

This chain joins TRBV5-6 and TRBJ1-2; 8 bases fit TRBD1. J was trimmed by 7 bases and V by 0 bases; bases with no gene match: 5. Germline V CDR1 and CDR2: SGHDT, YYEEEE. The CDR3 spans 14 residues. The CDR3 sequence: CASSLVQGTGGYTF. As DNA, the CDR3 is TGTGCCAGCAGCTTGGTTCAGGGGACAGGTGGCTACACCTTC. The entire variable domain, with the rest obtained from reference TRBV5-6 and TRBJ1-2, is as follows: DAGVTQSPTHLIKTRGQQVTLRCSPKSGHDTVSWYQQALGQGPQFIFQYYEEEERQRGNFPDRFSGHQFPNYSSELNVNALLLGDSALYLCASSLVQGTGGYTFGSGTRLTVV.

This clone was seen a handful of times. V usage is TRBV6-2 or TRBV6-3 and J usage is TRBJ1-5; perhaps TRBD1 as D (5 bases). The V end lost 2 bases, the J end lost 0 bases, and 14 bases lay between the germline ends. The CDR3 is 17 amino acids. The germline gives CDR1 MNHEY, CDR2 SVGEGT. CDR3: CASSYGGEPFSNQPQHF. The CDR3 DNA follows: TGTGCCAGCAGTTACGGAGGGGAGCCATTTAGCAATCAGCCCCAGCATTTT.

The V and J genes are TRBV4-3 and TRBJ2-3; no definite D call. V shed 3 bases and J shed 6 bases, with 13 bases lying between them. The CDR3 has 14 residues. The V gene's germline CDR1 is LGHNA and CDR2 YSLEER. CDR3 in DNA: TGCGCCAGCAGCCAGCGCCGGGTTGGGGATACGCAGTATTTT. Residues: CASSQRRVGDTQYF.

The rearrangement joins TRBV7-2 to TRBJ2-3; 9 nucleotides match TRBD2. The J segment lost 1 base and the V segment lost 5 bases, leaving 13 bases of the junction unmatched. This CDR3 has 18 residues. Per the germline V gene, CDR1 is SGHTA and CDR2 is FQGNSA. The CDR3 spells CASSPEVLAGAGTDTQYF. CDR3 coding DNA: TGTGCCAGCAGCCCAGAGGTGTTAGCGGGAGCCGGCACAGATACGCAGTATTTT. Drawing the rest from reference TRBV7-2 and TRBJ2-3, the complete variable domain is GAGVSQSPSNKVTEKGKDVELRCDPISGHTALYWYRQSLGQGLEFLIYFQGNSAPDKSGLPSDRFSAERTGGSVSTLTIQRTQQEDSAVYLCASSPEVLAGAGTDTQYFGPGTRLTVL.

This chain links TRBV7-8 with TRBJ2-3, with 9 bases matching TRBD2. Germline CDR1 SGHVS, CDR2 FQNEAQ. The CDR3 extends over 14 amino acids. Trimming at V came to 6 bases and at J to 6 bases, leaving 7 bases not matched to a gene. The DNA of the CDR3 is TGTGCCAGCAGGAGGGCGGGAGGGTCCGATACGCAGTATTTT. This codes for CASRRAGGSDTQYF.

The chain employs TRBV30 and TRBJ1-5; the match to TRBD1 covers 11 bases. CDR1 and CDR2 from the germline V gene are GTSNPN and SVGIG (reference sequence). The trim removed 7 bases at V and 3 bases at J, leaving 2 bases unmatched. The CDR3 is 13 amino acids. The CDR3 sequence: CASDRGLNQPQHF. In DNA form, the CDR3 reads TGTGCCTCGGACAGGGGGCTCAATCAGCCCCAGCATTTT.

The rearrangement links TRBV28 to TRBJ2-7, with 7 bases identical to TRBD1. V lost 3 bases, J lost 2 bases, and 10 bases stayed unmatched. This CDR3 comprises 16 residues. Germline CDR1 MDHEN, CDR2 SYDVKM. The CDR3, as DNA: TGTGCCAGCAGTTTGGATGGACAGGCCGGTACCTACGAGCAGTACTTC. It translates to CASSLDGQAGTYEQYF.

The chain recombines TRBV20-1 with TRBJ2-1, with D uncertain. Trimming removed 4 bases from V and 8 bases from J, with 9 bases in between. CDR3 length: 11 amino acids. Germline assignment: CDR1 DFQATT and CDR2 SNEGSKA (reference sequence). In nucleotides, the CDR3 is TGCAGTGCTAACAGTAGTGATGAGCAGTTCTTC. This gives the protein CSANSSDEQFF.

The chain couples TRBV11-2 to TRBJ2-1; 8 bases line up with TRBD1. V was pared by 0 bases and J by 3 bases, with 7 bases of the junction left unmatched. CDR1 and CDR2 (germline): SGHAT, FQNNGV. This CDR3 spans 17 amino acids. The CDR3 nucleotides read TGTGCCAGCAGCTTAGATAGGGCAGGGGGCGACTACAATGAGCAGTTCTTC. Its translation is CASSLDRAGGDYNEQFF.

The chain links TRBV18 to TRBJ2-6; D may be TRBD1 (5 bases). V was trimmed by 0 bases and J by 2 bases, leaving 8 bases between them. This CDR3 has 16 residues. Germline V CDR1 and CDR2: KGHSH, LQKENI. CDR3 sequence: CASSPPGRAGANVLTF. CDR3 bases: TGTGCCAGCTCACCACCGGGCAGGGCTGGGGCCAACGTCCTGACTTTC. The full variable domain, in which reference TRBV18 and TRBJ2-6 provide the parts outside the CDR3, is NAGVMQNPRHLVRRRGQEARLRCSPMKGHSHVYWYRQLPEEGLKFMVYLQKENIIDESGMPKERFSAEFPKEGPSILRIQQVVRGDSAAYFCASSPPGRAGANVLTFGAGSRLTVL.